Presented here are 14 T cell receptor beta chains from one specimen sequenced in a study of blood T cell repertoires in COVID-19. Measured with immunoSEQ multiplex PCR; TCRdb has only the in-frame clones, and not every one. The sample consists of 250,000 to 350,000 clones, around nine tenths of them appearing once. Sequenced: peripheral blood. Source of these receptors: a woman in her thirties or forties who had recovered from COVID-19.

The J gene is TRBJ2-7, the V gene TRBV7-9; 7 bases align to TRBD2. The ends lost 1 base at V and 1 base at J; junction bases unmatched: 1. Germline V gene sequence: CDR1 SEHNR, CDR2 FQNEAQ (reference sequence). The CDR3 is 14 residues long. CDR3 in amino acids: CASSLEGGSYEQYF. CDR3 DNA sequence: TGTGCCAGCAGCTTAGAGGGAGGGTCCTACGAGCAGTACTTC.

The V call is TRBV11-3, the J call TRBJ2-2, with a possible D match to TRBD1 (6 bases). The CDR3 totals 15 residues. Between the trimmed V and J ends, which lost 2 bases and 5 bases, there was a span of 12 bases. Germline values: CDR1 SGHNT, CDR2 YENEEA. CDR3 nucleotide sequence: TGTGCCAGCAGCTTAATCGGACAGTCTACCGGGGAGCTGTTTTTT. This encodes CASSLIGQSTGELFF. Using reference TRBV11-3 and TRBJ2-2 for the parts outside the CDR3, the full variable domain is EAGVVQSPRYKIIEKKQPVAFWCNPISGHNTLYWYLQNLGQGPELLIRYENEEAVDDSQLPKDRFSAERLKGVDSTLKIQPAELGDSAVYLCASSLIGQSTGELFFGEGSRLTVL.

The gene calls are TRBV27 and TRBJ2-3; TRBD2 agrees at 11 bases. V trimming: 2 bases; J trimming: 4 bases; junction bases outside the gene matches: 5. Looked up from germline, CDR1 is MNHEY and CDR2 is SMNVEV (reference sequence). CDR3 length: 16 residues. The CDR3: CASSLTQTSGADTQYF. The CDR3 region has the DNA TGTGCCAGCAGTTTAACACAGACTAGCGGGGCAGATACGCAGTATTTT.

The rearrangement links TRBV5-1 to TRBJ2-7; 7 nucleotides match TRBD2. V was clipped by 0 bases and J by 0 bases; unmatched bases: 6. The CDR3 is made up of 16 amino acids. The germline CDR1 and CDR2 sequences are SGHRS and YFSETQ. The chain's CDR3 is CASSLGPSGLSYEQYF. CDR3 in DNA: TGCGCCAGCAGCTTGGGCCCTAGCGGCCTCTCCTACGAGCAGTACTTC.

The chain uses TRBV5-1 and TRBJ1-1; D unresolved. V was pared by 4 bases and J by 5 bases, with 15 bases between. The CDR3 contains 14 residues. CDR1 and CDR2 from the germline V gene are SGHRS and YFSETQ. The CDR3 bases are TGCGCCAGCAGCACCGAAACGGGAGGGACTGAAGCTTTCTTT. Amino acid sequence: CASSTETGGTEAFF.

The chain carries TRBV2 and TRBJ2-1; 10 bases align to TRBD2. This CDR3 contains 15 residues. The ends lost 7 bases at V and 7 bases at J; junction bases unmatched: 10. Looked up from germline, CDR1 is SNHLY and CDR2 is FYNNEI. The CDR3 DNA follows: TGTGCCAGCACTCCCCTAGCGGGAGTTGGGAATGAGCAGTTCTTC. It codes for CASTPLAGVGNEQFF. Supplemented by reference TRBV2 and TRBJ2-1, the full variable domain reads EPEVTQTPSHQVTQMGQEVILRCVPISNHLYFYWYRQILGQKVEFLVSFYNNEISEKSEIFDDQFSVERPDGSNFTLKIRSTKLEDSAMYFCASTPLAGVGNEQFFGPGTRLTVL.

This chain joins TRBV9 and TRBJ2-1; 7 nucleotides line up with TRBD2. Trimming took 0 bases from V and 10 from J; bases not matched to a gene: 7. The CDR3 consists of 14 residues. Germline V CDR1 and CDR2: SGDLS, YYNGEE. The CDR3 nucleotides are TGTGCCAGCAGCGTAGGAGTGCGGGAGCCCGAGCAGTTCTTC. Translating gives CASSVGVREPEQFF.

The chain employs TRBV7-2 and TRBJ2-1, with D possibly TRBD2 on 5 matching bases. Per the germline V gene, CDR1 is SGHTA and CDR2 is FQGNSA. The CDR3 is 17 amino acids. V dropped 1 base and J dropped 1 base, with 14 bases sitting between them. DNA of the CDR3: TGTGCCAGCAGCTTAGTATTCGGACTCGGATCCTACAATGAGCAGTTCTTC. This gives the protein CASSLVFGLGSYNEQFF. Supplemented by reference TRBV7-2 and TRBJ2-1, the full variable domain reads GAGVSQSPSNKVTEKGKDVELRCDPISGHTALYWYRQSLGQGLEFLIYFQGNSAPDKSGLPSDRFSAERTGGSVSTLTIQRTQQEDSAVYLCASSLVFGLGSYNEQFFGPGTRLTVL.

The CDR3 region is CASSRGRPNSGETQYF. For the CDR3, the DNA is TGTGCCAGCAGCCGAGGGCGTCCGAACAGCGGCGAGACCCAGTACTTC. The V gene is TRBV7-3, the J gene TRBJ2-5, with TRBD2 as a possible D gene (5 bases). The CDR3 totals 16 residues. V shed 5 bases and J shed 5 bases, with 21 bases lying between them. CDR1 SGHTA and CDR2 FQGTGA come from the germline V gene.

J is TRBJ2-5 and V is TRBV6-1; the match to TRBD2 covers 9 bases. The CDR3 totals 15 residues. The junction had 4 bases not matched to a gene; V was cut back by 0 bases and J by 5 bases. Looked up from germline, CDR1 is MNHNS and CDR2 is SASEGT. The DNA of the CDR3 is TGTGCCAGCAGTGAAGCTAGCGGGAGTACCGAGACCCAGTACTTC. Translating it yields CASSEASGSTETQYF.

The genes are TRBV3-1 (or the pseudogene TRBV3-2) and TRBJ2-7; the D gene is possibly TRBD2 (6 bases). This CDR3 is built from 18 residues. V lost 1 base and J lost 4, with 23 bases in between. Germline CDR1 is LGHDT and CDR2 is YNNKEL (reference sequence). As DNA, the CDR3 is TGTGCCAGCAGCCAAGTAGGGACGGGCAAGGGGAGGTGGTACGAGCAGTACTTC. It is translated as CASSQVGTGKGRWYEQYF.

The rearrangement uses TRBV4-2 and TRBJ2-2, with 10 bases lining up with TRBD2. The V segment lost 4 bases and the J segment 3 bases; nucleotides outside the gene matches: 11. The CDR3 is 18 residues long. CDR1 LGHNA and CDR2 YNFKEQ come from the germline V gene. The CDR3 is CASSLMGLAGVDTGELFF. CDR3 DNA sequence: TGTGCCAGCAGCCTAATGGGGCTAGCGGGAGTAGACACCGGGGAGCTGTTTTTT.

The V gene is TRBV10-3, the J gene TRBJ2-4; D might be TRBD2 (6 bases). Trimming stripped 9 bases from V and 0 bases from J, with 30 bases between. The CDR3 is 20 residues long. Germline V gene lookup returns CDR1 ENHRY and CDR2 SYGVKD. For the CDR3, the DNA is TGTGCCATACCGGGGGATGAAGGGTGGGCTGGCATTTTAGCCAAAAACATTCAGTACTTC. This codes for CAIPGDEGWAGILAKNIQYF.

The V call is TRBV3-1 (or the pseudogene TRBV3-2), the J call TRBJ2-1; 13 bases agree with TRBD2. V lost 0 bases, J lost 9 bases, and 17 bases stayed unmatched. Germline V gene data show CDR1 as LGHDT and CDR2 as YNNKEL (reference sequence). The CDR3 consists of 20 residues. The CDR3 reads CASSQERGTSGTLMWGEQFF. The CDR3 nucleotides are TGTGCCAGCAGCCAAGAGCGAGGGACTAGCGGGACCCTAATGTGGGGTGAGCAGTTCTTC.